The 6 T cell receptor beta chains below come from one sample, sequenced in a study of shared clonotypes between healthy human individuals. Assay: immunoSEQ multiplex PCR; the TCRdb copy retains only in-frame clones and omits some. The sample lists fewer than 700,000 clones, roughly four fifths occurring once. Sequencing was carried out using PBMCs. The receptors shown here come from a woman between 40 and 50 years old in good health. Some clones in this sample may be carry-over from other donors' samples.

The J gene is TRBJ1-3, the V gene TRBV28; the match to TRBD1 covers 8 bases. V shed 5 bases, J shed 2 bases, and the junction held 2 bases outside the gene matches. There are 14 residues in the CDR3. Germline V CDR1 and CDR2: MDHEN, SYDVKM. The CDR3 bases are TGTGCCAGCAGTCGGACAGGGACTGGAAACACCATATATTTT. This translates into CASSRTGTGNTIYF.

The chain uses TRBV15 and TRBJ2-7; TRBD1 matches 12 bases. The CDR3 runs to 15 residues. The V and J ends lost 5 bases and 7 bases, in that order; junction bases with no gene match: 9. In germline, CDR1 is LNHNV, CDR2 YYDKDF (reference sequence). The CDR3 loop reads CATSHPRDRGLEQYF. Here the CDR3 DNA reads TGTGCCACCAGCCACCCCCGGGACAGGGGGCTTGAGCAGTACTTC.

On this clone itself: This sample includes further DNA sequences coding for the same CDR3. This sequence joins TRBV5-1 and TRBJ2-1, with 11 bases aligning to TRBD2. Trimming took 3 bases from V and 4 from J; bases not matched to a gene: 3. There are 15 residues in the CDR3. Per the germline V gene, CDR1 is SGHRS and CDR2 is YFSETQ. For the CDR3, the DNA is TGCGCCAGCAGCTCCGGGACTAGCGGATACAATGAGCAGTTCTTC. It encodes CASSSGTSGYNEQFF.

This sequence joins TRBV4-2 and TRBJ1-2, with unresolved D. Trimming shortened V by 0 bases and J by 1 base, and 6 bases separated the two germline ends. CDR1 is LGHNA and CDR2 is YNFKEQ in the germline V gene. This CDR3 has 14 residues. The CDR3 spells CASSQDLVNYGYTF. DNA of the CDR3: TGTGCCAGCAGCCAAGACTTGGTTAACTATGGCTACACCTTC.

The V gene is TRBV30, the J gene TRBJ1-2, with 10 bases aligning to TRBD1. Germline V gene data show CDR1 as GTSNPN and CDR2 as SVGIG (reference sequence). The V segment lost 2 bases and the J segment 4 bases; nucleotides outside the gene matches: 7. The length of the CDR3 is 15 residues. The CDR3 DNA sequence: TGTGCCTGGAGTCGGGACAGGGGCCTCATCTATGGCTACACCTTC. Translation gives CAWSRDRGLIYGYTF.

This clone was recorded once. The V gene is TRBV7-7, the J gene TRBJ2-7; TRBD2 aligns across 13 bases. Germline CDR1 SSHAT, CDR2 FNYEAQ (reference sequence). The CDR3 is made up of 15 amino acids. V dropped 4 bases and J dropped 5; count of bases not matched to a gene: 5. DNA for the CDR3: TGTGCCAGCAGCTCCGGGACTAGCGGGACCAACGAGCAGTACTTC. This translates into CASSSGTSGTNEQYF. The whole variable domain, filled in from reference TRBV7-7 and TRBJ2-7, reads GAGVSQSPRYKVTKRGQDVTLRCDPISSHATLYWYQQALGQGPEFLTYFNYEAQPDKSGLPSDRFSAERPEGSISTLTIQRTEQRDSAMYRCASSSGTSGTNEQYFGPGTRLTVT.